A single sample gave rise to the 11 T cell receptor beta chains below, sequenced in a study of CD8 T cells in ankylosing spondylitis. In TCRdb, the 5' RACE reads were re-called with MiXCR into one record per CDR3 protein. In the table there are a few hundred thousand distinct CDR3 sequences, 20% of which are singletons. Sequencing was carried out using blood, either unsorted or a sorted T cell fraction (not recorded which). These receptors all stem from a male donor with ankylosing spondylitis or in good health (not recorded which).

The gene calls are TRBV7-9 and TRBJ2-5; D is uncertain. Germline loops: CDR1 SEHNR, CDR2 FQNEAQ (reference sequence). Trimming took 3 bases from V and 5 from J, leaving 10 bases between them. CDR3 size: 13 residues. CDR3: CASSFPGRETQYF. CDR3 nucleotide sequence: TGTGCCAGCAGCTTCCCCGGGCGGGAGACCCAGTACTTC. Full variable domain (rest looked up from reference TRBV7-9 and TRBJ2-5): DTGVSQNPRHKITKRGQNVTFRCDPISEHNRLYWYRQTLGQGPEFLTYFQNEAQLEKSRLLSDRFSAERPKGSFSTLEIQRTEQGDSAMYLCASSFPGRETQYFGPGTRLLVL.

This clonotype was counted between two and nine times. V is TRBV20-1 and J is TRBJ2-3, with D perhaps TRBD1 or TRBD2 (7 bases each). The ends were cut back, 5 bases at V and 4 bases at J, with 13 bases in the middle. This CDR3 is 13 amino acids long. Germline V lookup: CDR1 DFQATT, CDR2 SNEGSKA (reference sequence). CDR3 sequence reads: CSASQGGADTQYF. The CDR3 region has the DNA TGCAGTGCTTCCCAGGGGGGGGCAGATACGCAGTATTTT.

This clonotype was counted between two and nine times. The genes are TRBV4-2 and TRBJ2-1; the match to TRBD2 covers 11 bases. The ends lost 0 bases at V and 4 bases at J; junction bases unmatched: 11. Per germline, CDR1 LGHNA and CDR2 YNFKEQ. There are 19 residues in the CDR3. The chain's CDR3 is CASSQDSELAGGLYNEQFF. The CDR3 DNA is TGTGCCAGCAGCCAAGATAGCGAGCTAGCGGGGGGACTATACAATGAGCAGTTCTTC.

With regard to this clonotype: At one boundary the junction diverges from the germline segment, which might be a read error. The V gene is TRBV20-1, the J gene TRBJ1-1; D is uncertain. Per the germline V gene, CDR1 is DFQATT and CDR2 is SNEGSKA (reference sequence). The CDR3 totals 13 residues. The CDR3, as DNA: TGCAGTGCTAGAGAGGTAGGGAACCCTGAAGCTTTCTTT. It specifies CSAREVGNPEAFF.

This clonotype appeared a few times. This chain connects TRBV19 to TRBJ1-1; D not resolved. Trimming took off 3 bases at V and 1 base at J, with 12 bases between the two ends. CDR1 is LNHDA and CDR2 is SQIVND in the germline V gene (reference sequence). The CDR3 spans 15 residues. DNA for the CDR3: TGTGCCAGTAGTATCCCCTCCAGTGGGAACACTGAAGCTTTCTTT. Translated, it gives CASSIPSSGNTEAFF.

At least ten counts were recorded for this clonotype. This sequence joins TRBV6-1 and TRBJ1-6; 11 bases line up with TRBD1. The CDR3 length is 15 residues. Germline CDR1 reads MNHNS; CDR2 reads SASEGT. Trimming cost V 3 bases and J 7 bases; bases outside gene matches: 2. The DNA for the CDR3 is TGTGCCAGCAGTGACCGGGACAGGGGGAATTCACCCCTCCACTTT. This translates into CASSDRDRGNSPLHF.

This clonotype came up a few times. This chain uses TRBV6-1 with TRBJ1-3, with a tentative D call TRBD1 (5 bases). There are 16 residues in the CDR3. Germline V gene lookup returns CDR1 MNHNS and CDR2 SASEGT. V was trimmed by 5 bases and J by 0 bases, leaving 14 bases between them. This chain's CDR3 is CASSRDFQSSGNTIYF. The CDR3 nucleotides read TGTGCCAGCAGTAGGGACTTTCAGAGCTCTGGAAACACCATATATTTT.

The V gene is TRBV3-1, the J gene TRBJ1-4, with 8 nucleotides matching TRBD1. CDR1 is LGHDT and CDR2 is YNNKEL in the germline V gene (reference sequence). Losses at the gene ends were 6 bases for V and 8 bases for J; bases not matched to a gene: 11. This CDR3 is 15 amino acids long. This CDR3 reads CASRSPGGLWEKLFF. For the CDR3, the DNA is TGTGCCAGCAGGTCCCCAGGGGGCTTGTGGGAAAAACTGTTTTTT. The entire variable domain, with the rest obtained from reference TRBV3-1 and TRBJ1-4, is as follows: DTAVSQTPKYLVTQMGNDKSIKCEQNLGHDTMYWYKQDSKKFLKIMFSYNNKELIINETVPNRFSPKSPDKAHLNLHINSLELGDSAVYFCASRSPGGLWEKLFFGSGTQLSVL.

V usage is TRBV7-2 and J usage is TRBJ2-3, with D unclear. The V end was cut by 5 bases, the J end by 6 bases, with 12 bases between. This CDR3 is 13 amino acids long. Per germline, CDR1 SGHTA and CDR2 FQGNSA. The CDR3: CASSAWMEDTQYF. CDR3 sequence (DNA): TGTGCCAGCAGCGCCTGGATGGAGGATACGCAGTATTTT.

This clonotype was counted only a few times. The gene calls are TRBV3-1 and TRBJ2-2; D might be TRBD1 or TRBD2, each matching 5 bases. Germline V gene data show CDR1 as LGHDT and CDR2 as YNNKEL (reference sequence). V was cut by 0 bases and J by 1 base, with 6 bases left in between. The CDR3 has 15 residues. The DNA of the CDR3 is TGTGCCAGCAGCCAAGATGGGGGGAACACCGGGGAGCTGTTTTTT. Its protein product is CASSQDGGNTGELFF.

This clonotype was observed a handful of times. The V and J genes are TRBV5-5 and TRBJ2-1, with TRBD2 matching over 12 bases. V shed 6 bases, J shed 4 bases, and the junction held 5 bases outside the gene matches. The CDR3 length is 15 residues. In germline, CDR1 is SGHKS, CDR2 YYEKEE (reference sequence). The CDR3 DNA sequence: TGTGCCAGCACCTACCTAGCGGGAGGGTACAATGAGCAGTTCTTC. Translation: CASTYLAGGYNEQFF. The full variable domain, completed using reference TRBV5-5 and TRBJ2-1, is DAGVTQSPTHLIKTRGQQVTLRCSPISGHKSVSWYQQVLGQGPQFIFQYYEKEERGRGNFPDRFSARQFPNYSSELNVNALLLGDSALYLCASTYLAGGYNEQFFGPGTRLTVL.